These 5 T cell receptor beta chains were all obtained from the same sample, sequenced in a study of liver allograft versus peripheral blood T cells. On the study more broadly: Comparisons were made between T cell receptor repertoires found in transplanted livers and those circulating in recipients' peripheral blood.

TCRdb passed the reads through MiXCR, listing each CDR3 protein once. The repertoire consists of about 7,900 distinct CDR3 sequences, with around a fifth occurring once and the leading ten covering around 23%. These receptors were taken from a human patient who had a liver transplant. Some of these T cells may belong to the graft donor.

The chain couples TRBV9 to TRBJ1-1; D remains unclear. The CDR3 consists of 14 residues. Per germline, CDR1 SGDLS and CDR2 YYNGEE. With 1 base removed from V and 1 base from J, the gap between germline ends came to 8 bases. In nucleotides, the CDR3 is TGTGCCAGCAGCGTACGCCCAGGGAACACTGAAGCTTTCTTT. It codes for CASSVRPGNTEAFF.

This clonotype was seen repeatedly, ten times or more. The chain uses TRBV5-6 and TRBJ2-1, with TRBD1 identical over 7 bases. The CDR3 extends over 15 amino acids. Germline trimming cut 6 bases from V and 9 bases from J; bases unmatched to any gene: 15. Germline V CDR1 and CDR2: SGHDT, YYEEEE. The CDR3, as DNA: TGTGCCAGCACACCGGACAGGACCAACCGTTTTGAGCAGTTCTTC. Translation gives CASTPDRTNRFEQFF.

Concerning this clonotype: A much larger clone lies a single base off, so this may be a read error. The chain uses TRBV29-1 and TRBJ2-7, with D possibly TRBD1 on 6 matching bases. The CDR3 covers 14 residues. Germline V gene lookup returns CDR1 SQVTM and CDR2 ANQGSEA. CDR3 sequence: CSAEEGDLLYEQYF. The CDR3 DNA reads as TGCAGCGCTGAAGAGGGGGATCTACTTTACGAGCAGTACTTC.

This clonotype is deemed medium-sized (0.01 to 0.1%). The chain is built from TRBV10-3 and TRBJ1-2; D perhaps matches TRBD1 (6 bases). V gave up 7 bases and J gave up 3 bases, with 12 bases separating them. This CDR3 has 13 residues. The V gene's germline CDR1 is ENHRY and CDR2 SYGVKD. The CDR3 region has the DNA TGTGCCATCAAGAGGGGGGGCCACTATGGCTACACCTTC. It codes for CAIKRGGHYGYTF.

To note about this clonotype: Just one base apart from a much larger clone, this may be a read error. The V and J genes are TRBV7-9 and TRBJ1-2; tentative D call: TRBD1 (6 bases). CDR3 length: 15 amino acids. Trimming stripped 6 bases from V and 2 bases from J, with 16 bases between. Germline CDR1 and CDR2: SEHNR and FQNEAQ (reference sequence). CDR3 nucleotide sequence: TGTGCCAGCAGTCACCCGGGGGCGCTGAACTATGGCTACACCTTC. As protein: CASSHPGALNYGYTF. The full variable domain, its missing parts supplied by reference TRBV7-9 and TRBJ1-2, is DTGVSQNPRHKITKRGQNVTFRCDPISEHNRLYWYRQTLGQGPEFLTYFQNEAQLEKSRLLSDRFSAERPKGSFSTLEIQRTEQGDSAMYLCASSHPGALNYGYTFGSGTRLTVV.